One and the same sample provided the 19 T cell receptor beta chains below, sequenced in a study of regulatory T cells in long-lasting Graves disease. Time point denoted: persistent/refractory GD, antithyroid drugs over 5 years with positive TRAb. PBMC RNA was the source of the TCR library. Arm-PCR with iRepertoire HTBI primers amplified the CDR3 regions for these TCR beta libraries. TCRdb re-called the multiplex PCR reads through MiXCR, storing one row per CDR3 protein. The table records hundreds of thousands of distinct CDR3 sequences, about 32% of them present only once. The material sequenced was peripheral blood mononuclear cells (PBMCs), taken when the disease was refractory, from a patient treated with antithyroid drugs. The receptors were gathered from a female donor with Graves disease.

This clonotype has only a few counts. Its ends do not fully match the called genes, so a read error is possible. The chain couples TRBV12-5 to TRBJ2-7; possible D gene TRBD2, 5 bases. This CDR3 spans 17 amino acids. Germline CDR1 LGHNT, CDR2 FRNRAP. The CDR3 DNA is TGTGCTAGTGGTTTCGGTTTGATGGGGAGCCCCTCCGACGAGCAGTACTTC. It yields the protein CASGFGLMGSPSDEQYF.

The V and J genes are TRBV20-1 and TRBJ2-7; maybe TRBD2 (6 bases). From germline, CDR1 is DFQATT and CDR2 SNEGSKA (reference sequence). CDR3 size: 12 residues. Trimming took off 2 bases at V and 7 bases at J, with 12 bases between the two ends. The CDR3 DNA reads as TGCAGTGCTAGACTAAACGCGGGAGAGCAGTACTTC. Protein sequence: CSARLNAGEQYF.

This clonotype was recorded a few times. The V and J genes are TRBV28 and TRBJ1-4; D gene ambiguous. Germline CDR1 MDHEN, CDR2 SYDVKM. Trimming cost V 7 bases and J 15 bases, with 15 bases left between them. CDR3 length equals 11 residues. In DNA, the CDR3 is TGTGCCAGCACCTTGGGGATAGAGGTGTTTTTT. This encodes CASTLGIEVFF. Complete variable domain (other parts from reference TRBV28 and TRBJ1-4): DVKVTQSSRYLVKRTGEKVFLECVQDMDHENMFWYRQDPGLGLRLIYFSYDVKMKEKGDIPEGYSVSREKKERFSLILESASTNQTSMYLCASTLGIEVFFGSGTQLSVL.

Of note for this clonotype: Likely a read error: the CDR3 ends without its conserved phenylalanine or tryptophan. V usage is TRBV30 and J usage is TRBJ2-7; tentatively, D is TRBD1 or TRBD2 (5 bases each). The CDR3 consists of 11 residues. Trimming stripped 8 bases from V and 2 bases from J, with 10 bases between. Germline CDR1 GTSNPN, CDR2 SVGIG (reference sequence). The CDR3 is CARGSTYEQYL. In nucleotides, the CDR3 is TGTGCCCGGGGCAGCACCTACGAGCAGTACCTC.

This clonotype appeared a few times. This chain links TRBV7-9 with TRBJ1-4; D remains unclear. The V gene lost 2 bases and the J gene lost 0 bases, with 10 bases spanning the gap. There are 16 residues in the CDR3. Per germline, CDR1 SEHNR and CDR2 FQNEAQ (reference sequence). This CDR3 is CASSLSWWATNEKLFF. In nucleotides, the CDR3 is TGTGCCAGCAGCTTATCCTGGTGGGCAACTAATGAAAAACTGTTTTTT.

Concerning this clonotype: This could be a read error, since a much larger clone is one nucleotide away. The genes are TRBV2 and TRBJ1-1, with 7 bases fitting TRBD1. The CDR3 length is 15 residues. Germline V gives CDR1 SNHLY, CDR2 FYNNEI. V trimming: 6 bases; J trimming: 6 bases; junction bases outside the gene matches: 13. CDR3 sequence: CASRPHRGSGAEAFF. The CDR3 nucleotides read TGTGCCAGCAGGCCCCACAGGGGTTCGGGCGCTGAAGCTTTCTTT.

The rearrangement links TRBV9 to TRBJ1-2; tentative D call: TRBD1 (5 bases). Trimming shortened V by 0 bases and J by 7 bases, and 7 bases separated the two germline ends. The CDR3 spans 12 residues. Germline values: CDR1 SGDLS, CDR2 YYNGEE. In DNA, the CDR3 is TGTGCCAGCAGCGTAGCCCAGGGTGGCTACACCTTC. Translation: CASSVAQGGYTF.

This clonotype was detected a few times. The chain's CDR3 is CASGPGVYNQPQHF. The CDR3 DNA is TGTGCCAGCGGCCCAGGGGTATACAATCAGCCCCAGCATTTT. V and J are TRBV27 and TRBJ1-5, with D perhaps matching TRBD1 (6 bases). CDR1 is MNHEY and CDR2 is SMNVEV in the germline V gene (reference sequence). The CDR3 sequence is 14 residues long. V was shortened by 8 bases and J by 3 bases, with 14 bases between the two germline ends.

Remarks on this clonotype: A much larger clone lies a single base off, so this may be a read error. The chain couples TRBV2 to TRBJ2-7; TRBD1 might be the D (6 bases). The germline V gene encodes CDR1 SNHLY and CDR2 FYNNEI. The CDR3 has 15 residues. The chain's CDR3 is CAGSPFGDITYEQYF. The CDR3 DNA reads as TGTGCCGGCAGTCCATTTGGGGACATAACCTACGAGCAGTACTTC.

This clonotype came up a few times. The chain combines TRBV6-2 or TRBV6-3 with TRBJ1-5, with a possible D match to TRBD1 (5 bases). This CDR3 region has 13 residues. Between the trimmed V and J ends, which lost 2 bases and 7 bases, there was a span of 9 bases. Per germline, CDR1 MNHEY and CDR2 SVGEGT. CDR3 region: CASSYTGAQPQHF. DNA of the CDR3: TGTGCCAGCAGTTACACTGGGGCGCAGCCCCAGCATTTT.

In this sample, this clonotype turned up many times. V usage is TRBV28 and J usage is TRBJ1-1; D is possibly TRBD1 (6 bases). Per the germline V gene, CDR1 is MDHEN and CDR2 is SYDVKM. CDR3 length: 14 amino acids. Trimming removed 7 bases at V and 3 bases at J, with 15 bases between. The CDR3 is CASTTGGLDTEAFF. The CDR3, as DNA: TGTGCCAGCACCACCGGGGGCTTGGACACTGAAGCTTTCTTT. Complete variable domain (other parts from reference TRBV28 and TRBJ1-1): DVKVTQSSRYLVKRTGEKVFLECVQDMDHENMFWYRQDPGLGLRLIYFSYDVKMKEKGDIPEGYSVSREKKERFSLILESASTNQTSMYLCASTTGGLDTEAFFGQGTRLTVV.

This clonotype was seen a handful of times. The chain employs TRBV28 and TRBJ1-6; D ambiguous. Germline loops: CDR1 MDHEN, CDR2 SYDVKM. This CDR3 comprises 16 residues. V was trimmed by 8 bases and J by 1 base, leaving 15 bases between them. The CDR3 reads CASRTSPGSYNSPLHF. In DNA, the CDR3 is TGTGCCAGCCGAACAAGTCCCGGATCCTATAATTCACCCCTCCACTTT.

This clonotype came up a few times. This rearrangement joins TRBV28 to TRBJ1-1; weak D call: TRBD1 (6 bases). V was pared by 7 bases and J by 6 bases, with 18 bases between. Per the germline V gene, CDR1 is MDHEN and CDR2 is SYDVKM. The CDR3 spans 14 residues. Here the CDR3 reads CASTTGGLDAEAFF. DNA of the CDR3: TGTGCCAGCACCACCGGGGGCTTGGACGCTGAAGCTTTCTTT.

The chain is built from TRBV10-3 and TRBJ2-5, with unresolved D. CDR3 length: 13 residues. Germline lookup yields CDR1 ENHRY and CDR2 SYGVKD. V lost 0 bases and J lost 4, with 6 bases in between. Written as DNA, the CDR3 is TGTGCCATCAGTGAGTCGGGATCAGAGACCCAGTACTTC. Translated: CAISESGSETQYF.

The chain combines TRBV12-3 or TRBV12-4 with TRBJ2-1, with 11 positions matching TRBD2. The trim removed 6 bases at V and 0 bases at J, leaving 13 bases unmatched. The CDR3 runs 19 residues. The CDR3 sequence is CASSPGGLAEISSYNEQFF. In nucleotides, the CDR3 is TGTGCCAGCAGCCCAGGGGGACTAGCGGAGATAAGCTCCTACAATGAGCAGTTCTTC.

In its sample, this clonotype was seen a few times. This chain connects TRBV12-5 to TRBJ2-6; 7 positions agree with TRBD1. CDR3 length: 16 residues. The junction had 4 bases not matched to a gene; V was cut back by 1 base and J by 4 bases. Germline V CDR1 and CDR2: LGHNT, FRNRAP. CDR3 sequence reads: CASGLGTGLGANVLTF. In DNA, the CDR3 is TGTGCTAGTGGTTTGGGGACAGGCCTCGGGGCCAACGTCCTGACTTTC. The complete variable domain, with remaining parts taken from reference TRBV12-5 and TRBJ2-6, reads DARVTQTPRHKVTEMGQEVTMRCQPILGHNTVFWYRQTMMQGLELLAYFRNRAPLDDSGMPKDRFSAEMPDATLATLKIQPSEPRDSAVYFCASGLGTGLGANVLTFGAGSRLTVL.

This clonotype was detected a few times. This chain uses TRBV5-6 with TRBJ2-6, with 10 bases that match TRBD2. Germline-derived CDR1 and CDR2 are SGHDT and YYEEEE. With 4 bases clipped from V and 2 bases from J, the junction kept 12 bases outside the gene matches. The CDR3 spans 19 residues. The CDR3 reads CASSPILGAGGPGANVLTF. The DNA of the CDR3 is TGTGCCAGCAGCCCTATTTTGGGAGCGGGAGGGCCTGGGGCCAACGTCCTGACTTTC.

This clonotype was found a few times. The chain carries TRBV7-2 and TRBJ2-1; TRBD2 agrees at 7 bases. Germline loops: CDR1 SGHTA, CDR2 FQGNSA. V shed 5 bases and J 7 bases; nucleotides not matched to a gene: 5. This CDR3 contains 13 residues. CDR3 amino acids: CASSAQRGNEQFF. DNA for the CDR3: TGTGCCAGCAGCGCGCAGCGGGGAAATGAGCAGTTCTTC.

CDR3 sequence (DNA): TGTGCCAGCAGTTACGACCCCGGGACAGGGGCTGTAATGAACACTGAAGCTTTCTTT. Translating gives CASSYDPGTGAVMNTEAFF. The chain has TRBV2 and TRBJ1-1; 10 positions match TRBD1. This CDR3 is 19 amino acids long. The germline CDR1 and CDR2 sequences are SNHLY and FYNNEI. The J segment lost 0 bases and the V segment lost 5 bases, leaving 15 bases of the junction unmatched.